The rows below give T cell receptor beta chains drawn from one sample of a study of CD8 T cells in Susac syndrome. TCRdb re-analysed the immunoSEQ multiplex PCR reads in MiXCR, keeping a single row per CDR3 protein. The profile covers 73,000 or so distinct CDR3 sequences, with about 95% appearing a single time and roughly 0.4% taken by the ten largest. Material for sequencing was CD8+ T cells from PBMCs. These receptors came from a human donor with multiple sclerosis. Each CDR3 is given with its conserved first and last residue. Fields, in order: V gene, J gene, CDR3 protein.

>TRBV3-1|TRBJ2-7
CASSPQTSGSHEQYF
>TRBV7-8|TRBJ1-1
CASSLDAGWGEAFF
>TRBV25-1|TRBJ1-2
CASSEWDRGNRYTF
>TRBV7-9|TRBJ2-1
CASSLVEQFF
>TRBV19|TRBJ1-1
CASGGALGAFF
>TRBV30|TRBJ2-7
CAWRTTNGYEQYF
>TRBV27|TRBJ2-4
CASSFTDKNIQYF
>TRBV4-1|TRBJ1-2
CASSQEGLNYGYTF
>TRBV13|TRBJ2-3
CATSGPTSGSLVPDTQYF
>TRBV27|TRBJ2-1
CASRTPGDEQFF
>TRBV7-9|TRBJ1-2
CASSLDRGYGYTF
>TRBV30|TRBJ2-1
CAWSRGLVRGNEQFF
>TRBV2|TRBJ2-1
CASTPGRNEQFF
>TRBV5-4|TRBJ2-2
CASNFTAGGTGELFF
>TRBV19|TRBJ2-5
CASSIEDGWETQYF
>TRBV6-5|TRBJ2-7
CASSPSGSPSYEQYF
>TRBV2|TRBJ2-6
CASSEDSGANVLTF
>TRBV29-1|TRBJ2-5
CSVTGADAGETQYF
>TRBV4-1|TRBJ1-2
CASSQVQVATYGYTF
>TRBV15|TRBJ2-7
CATSRTQEEEAEQYF
>TRBV12-3/TRBV12-4|TRBJ1-1
CASSFAGGTEAFF
>TRBV6-1|TRBJ1-2
CASSSGTGPFRGGYTF
>TRBV9|TRBJ2-1
CASSVASNEQFF
>TRBV7-2|TRBJ1-4
CASSLRAGNEKLFF
>TRBV9|TRBJ1-2
CASSGTGFSYTF
>TRBV27|TRBJ1-1
CASSFFGGSTEAFF
>TRBV5-4|TRBJ2-1
CASRRPGQGSYNEQFF
>TRBV9|TRBJ2-2
CASSGGQAYTGELFF
>TRBV2|TRBJ2-1
CASSSRDYLNEQFF
>TRBV7-2|TRBJ2-1
CASSTPSSGGDYNEQFF
>TRBV13|TRBJ2-1
CASSPTSGGDEQFF
>TRBV12-5|TRBJ2-7
CASGSLETTEQYF
>TRBV12-3/TRBV12-4|TRBJ1-3
CAIRGPTSGNTIYF
>TRBV12-3/TRBV12-4|TRBJ1-5
CASSFGQPQHF
>TRBV12-3/TRBV12-4|TRBJ1-1
CASSLQLNTEAFF
>TRBV5-8|TRBJ1-2
CASSSRDSSNYGYTF
>TRBV12-3/TRBV12-4|TRBJ2-7
CASSPRDFSYEQYF
>TRBV27|TRBJ2-1
CASGGTGGVEQFF
>TRBV3-1|TRBJ2-1
CASSEQGDSYNEQFF
>TRBV7-9|TRBJ2-7
CASSGPRGYEQYF
>TRBV30|TRBJ1-2
CAWSVRSSGRHYGYTF
>TRBV7-6|TRBJ2-2
CASSFAPGELFF
>TRBV30|TRBJ2-1
CAWGTSGTSHNEQFF
>TRBV27|TRBJ2-1
CASSFQWWESSYNEQFF
>TRBV3-1|TRBJ2-7
CASSQVKAGSEQYF
>TRBV20-1|TRBJ1-6
CSASFENSPLHF
>TRBV29-1|TRBJ2-1
CSAVLDEQFF
>TRBV4-3|TRBJ1-2
CASSQDRASLYGYTF
>TRBV20-1|TRBJ2-1
CSARDLLAGSYNEQFF
>TRBV29-1|TRBJ2-7
CSVLTGGHYEQYF
>TRBV27|TRBJ2-2
CASSFSGTGGIAGELFF
>TRBV2|TRBJ2-5
CASREYRVQEETQYF
>TRBV7-6|TRBJ2-7
CASSPRGFYEQYF
>TRBV5-6|TRBJ2-2
CASSPRTNTGELFF
>TRBV5-4|TRBJ2-7
CASSLGPGQEQYF
>TRBV7-2|TRBJ2-3
CASSLSGGAADTQYF
>TRBV20-1|TRBJ2-7
CSAGDSPYEQYF
>TRBV9|TRBJ2-3
CASSTRTSGDPDTQYF
>TRBV30|TRBJ2-5
CAWTYTGAGGETQYF